This is a list of T cell receptor beta chains from one sample in a study of cytomegalovirus exposure and HLA in healthy donors. Measured with immunoSEQ multiplex PCR; TCRdb has only the in-frame clones, and not every one. The table lists about 96,000 clones, about four fifths of them singletons. Material: PBMCs. All receptors come from a female donor in good health and CMV-seropositive. The CDR3 runs from the conserved cysteine through the conserved F or W. D genes are given only for firm matches. The listing skips clone size in some rows; elsewhere it reads once, few, many or a size class.

-,TRBJ2-4,TRBV28,-,CASSNGGLLAKNIQYF,TGTGCCAGCAGTAACGGGGGGCTTCTAGCCAAAAACATTCAGTACTTC
few,TRBJ2-1,TRBV2,-,CASIFDSYNEQFF,TGTGCCAGCATCTTTGACAGCTACAATGAGCAGTTCTTC
-,TRBJ1-4,TRBV29-1,-,CSVVSYEKLFF,TGCAGCGTTGTTTCCTATGAAAAACTGTTTTTT
-,TRBJ1-2,TRBV4-3,TRBD1,CASSQGRDSFYGYTF,TGCGCCAGCAGCCAAGGGCGGGACAGCTTCTATGGCTACACCTTC
once,TRBJ2-2,TRBV10-3,-,CAIRDRYTGELFF,TGTGCCATCAGGGACAGATACACCGGGGAGCTGTTTTTT
-,TRBJ2-7,TRBV10-3,TRBD2,CAIRLAASYEQYF,TGTGCCATCAGGCTAGCGGCATCCTACGAGCAGTACTTC
-,TRBJ2-3,TRBV19,TRBD2,CASSSSGGKSAQYF,TGTGCCAGTAGTAGTAGCGGGGGGAAGTCTGCGCAGTATTTT
-,TRBJ2-3,TRBV4-2,TRBD2,CASSQDRGTSMDTQYF,TGTGCCAGCAGCCAAGATCGTGGGACTAGTATGGATACGCAGTATTTT
-,TRBJ2-5,TRBV6-5,-,CASSGYRITGETQYF,TGTGCCAGCAGTGGCTACAGAATCACGGGGGAGACCCAGTACTTC
-,TRBJ2-4,TRBV28,TRBD2,CASSLTSGRAKNIQYF,TGTGCCAGCAGTCTAACTAGCGGGAGGGCCAAAAACATTCAGTACTTC
few,TRBJ1-5,TRBV28,TRBD1,CASSWRQGYQPQHF,TGTGCCAGCAGTTGGAGACAGGGGTATCAGCCCCAGCATTTT
-,TRBJ2-7,TRBV7-9,-,CASSFGSEQYF,TGTGCCAGCAGCTTTGGGAGCGAGCAGTACTTC
-,TRBJ2-3,TRBV2,TRBD1,CASSGSGTGSTDTQYF,TGTGCCAGCAGTGGATCCGGGACAGGGTCGACAGATACGCAGTATTTT
-,TRBJ1-1,TRBV9,-,CASSVLTGNTEAFF,TGTGCCAGCAGCGTCCTGACGGGGAACACTGAAGCTTTCTTT
few,TRBJ1-5,TRBV6-5,TRBD1,CASSYTSGGNQPQHF,TGTGCCAGCAGTTACACGTCAGGGGGGAATCAGCCCCAGCATTTT
-,TRBJ1-2,TRBV10-3,-,CAISESEIPNYGYTF,TGTGCCATCAGTGAGTCGGAGATCCCTAACTATGGCTACACCTTC
few,TRBJ2-7,TRBV2,TRBD1,CASMGQGSYEQYF,TGTGCCAGCATGGGACAGGGTTCCTACGAGCAGTACTTC
-,TRBJ2-7,TRBV7-2,TRBD2,CASSLRLAGGLGEQYF,TGTGCCAGCAGCTTGAGACTAGCGGGAGGTTTGGGGGAGCAGTACTTC
-,TRBJ2-3,TRBV2,TRBD2,CASNGGANTQYF,TGTGCCAGCAACGGGGGGGCAAATACGCAGTATTTT
few,TRBJ2-2,TRBV30,TRBD1,CAWSPGNRGRGTGELFF,TGTGCCTGGAGTCCCGGAAACAGGGGTAGGGGCACCGGGGAGCTGTTTTTT
-,TRBJ1-6,TRBV28,-,CASSTGSSYNSPLHF,TGTGCCAGCAGCACCGGGAGCTCCTATAATTCACCCCTCCACTTT
few,TRBJ1-1,TRBV7-3,-,CASSLNPDIPAFF,TGTGCCAGCAGCTTAAACCCTGACATCCCGGCTTTCTTT
-,TRBJ2-2,TRBV7-2,-,CASSLVPGAGELFF,TGTGCCAGCAGCTTAGTACCGGGGGCCGGGGAGCTGTTTTTT